This T cell receptor beta chain was captured in a study of blood T cell repertoires in COVID-19. Study-wide context: From the United States, Italy and Spain came samples of acute and convalescent COVID-19.

Participants' reported clinical history set cohort assignment. Two consecutive negative NP/OP PCR tests, clearance, or resolved symptoms defined Cohort 3 recovery. This CDR3 spans 15 amino acids. The V segment lost 3 bases and the J segment 7 bases; nucleotides outside the gene matches: 9. The germline V gene encodes CDR1 LNHNV and CDR2 YYDKDF (reference sequence). Authors' methods: Reference gene primer amplification yielded estimated nucleated cell counts. TCRdb's table, derived via immunoSEQ multiplex PCR, lists solely in-frame clones and lacks some. V, J and clone size are those of that table, while D and trimming were read from the DNA. The sample lists 180,000 or so clones, 84% occurring once.

This clonotype was sampled from a man over 45 who had recovered from COVID-19. The chain is built from TRBV15 and TRBJ2-5; 9 nucleotides agree with TRBD1. The sample consisted of PBMCs or T cells enriched from blood (not recorded which). CDR3 in amino acids: CATSRSFDRGGTQYF. The DNA of the CDR3 is TGTGCCACCAGCAGGTCCTTCGACAGGGGGGGGACCCAGTACTTC. Combining the CDR3 with reference TRBV15 and TRBJ2-5 gives the whole variable domain DAMVIQNPRYQVTQFGKPVTLSCSQTLNHNVMYWYQQKSSQAPKLLFHYYDKDFNNEADTPDNFQSRRPNTSFCFLDIRSPGLGDTAMYLCATSRSFDRGGTQYFGPGTRLLVL.